The present entry profiles one T cell receptor beta chain with its context. Its target is not known. These data belong to a study of CD8 T cells in Susac syndrome. As for the study in general: Six sequenced Susac syndrome patients had clinically active disease, while 8 or 9 were in remission. Study-level findings and limits: In Susac syndrome, CD4+ T cell repertoires lacked any clonal expansion. As acknowledged by the study, its TCR sequencing and HLA analysis included a relatively small number of individuals.

The length of the CDR3 is 15 residues. CDR1 is DFQATT, CDR2 SNEGSKA, per germline (reference sequence). V trimming: 3 bases; J trimming: 3 bases; junction bases outside the gene matches: 9. After extraction with the RNeasy kit, roughly 0.45 to 1 ug of the RNA was reverse transcribed using random hexamers. MiXCR, run by TCRdb on the immunoSEQ multiplex PCR reads, gives a single entry per CDR3 protein. The sample has under 200,000 distinct CDR3 sequences, 94% seen once; the top ten hold more than 0.095%. The sequence was collected from a human donor with Susac syndrome. The chain is built from TRBV20-1 and TRBJ1-1, with 8 bases that match TRBD1. The sample was CD4+ T cells from PBMCs. The CDR3 is CSARDPGTGDTEAFF. For the CDR3, the DNA is TGCAGTGCTAGGGACCCGGGGACAGGTGACACTGAAGCTTTCTTT.